Included here is one T cell receptor (beta chain) sequence, with context. Sequencing of TCR beta was performed on blood CD8+ T cells and on blood CD4+ T cells. These data are taken from a study of CD8 T cells in Susac syndrome. There are 15 residues in the CDR3. V lost 0 bases and J lost 5; bases outside the gene matches: 6. Reverse transcription of about 0.45 to 1 ug RNA was carried out with random hexamers. TCR beta CDR3 was amplified by immunoSEQ multiplex PCR. This amplification extended across 54 Vbeta and 13 Jbeta segments. TCRdb reprocessed the immunoSEQ multiplex PCR reads via MiXCR and lists one record per CDR3 protein. The table has about 150,000 distinct CDR3 sequences, over 85% seen once.

The chain uses TRBV12-3 or TRBV12-4 and TRBJ2-5; 7 bases fit TRBD2. Sequencing input: CD8+ T cells from PBMCs. The sequence came from a human donor with multiple sclerosis. CDR3 in amino acids: CASSLAGRGRETQYF. The CDR3 DNA is TGTGCCAGCAGTTTAGCGGGGAGGGGCCGGGAGACCCAGTACTTC.